A selection of T cell receptor beta chains follows, all from one sample in a study of vaccination effects on CD4 cells after COVID-19. Sequencing was performed with immunoSEQ multiplex PCR; in TCRdb, only in-frame clones are kept and a portion is missing. Of roughly 59,000 clones listed, 78% are singletons. Their antigens remain unidentified. The sample here was CD4+ T cells from PBMCs cultured with HCoV-OC43 spike peptides, taken after COVID-19 vaccination. The origin of the receptors is a human donor who received a COVID-19 vaccine. Both conserved end residues are part of each CDR3. The order of the fields is clone size, CDR3 length, J gene, V gene, D gene, CDR3 protein, CDR3 DNA. The D gene is left open where the match is weak. A row's size may be missing; if present it is once, few, many or a size class.

abundance: -
len: 16
j_gene: TRBJ1-4
v_gene: TRBV9
d_gene: TRBD1
CDR3aa: CASSVRGGGGNEKLFF
CDR3nt: TGTGCCAGCAGCGTCAGAGGGGGCGGAGGTAATGAAAAACTGTTTTTT

abundance: -
len: 15
j_gene: TRBJ1-1
v_gene: TRBV7-3
d_gene: TRBD1
CDR3aa: CASSSTGAGGTEAFF
CDR3nt: TGTGCCAGCAGCTCAACAGGGGCCGGCGGCACTGAAGCTTTCTTT

abundance: -
len: 14
j_gene: TRBJ2-2
v_gene: TRBV7-8
d_gene: -
CDR3aa: CASSFQDLSGELFF
CDR3nt: TGTGCCAGCAGCTTTCAGGATTTGTCCGGGGAGCTGTTTTTT

abundance: -
len: 15
j_gene: TRBJ1-6
v_gene: TRBV3-1/TRBV3-2
d_gene: -
CDR3aa: CASSQGGGTNTPLHF
CDR3nt: TGTGCCAGCAGCCAAGGGGGGGGCACAAACACACCCCTCCACTTT

abundance: -
len: 15
j_gene: TRBJ2-5
v_gene: TRBV24-1
d_gene: -
CDR3aa: CATSLPWRVQETQYF
CDR3nt: TGTGCCACCAGTTTACCTTGGCGGGTACAAGAGACCCAGTACTTC

abundance: -
len: 16
j_gene: TRBJ2-1
v_gene: TRBV2
d_gene: TRBD2
CDR3aa: CASMAPGLAGYNEQFF
CDR3nt: TGTGCCAGCATGGCCCCAGGACTAGCGGGGTACAATGAGCAGTTCTTC

abundance: few
len: 15
j_gene: TRBJ1-5
v_gene: TRBV5-1
d_gene: -
CDR3aa: CASSLLGLGNQPQHF
CDR3nt: TGCGCCAGCAGCCTGTTGGGACTCGGCAATCAGCCCCAGCATTTT

abundance: few
len: 14
j_gene: TRBJ1-6
v_gene: TRBV28
d_gene: -
CDR3aa: CASTRPSYNSPLHF
CDR3nt: TGTGCCAGCACCAGGCCGTCGTATAATTCACCCCTCCACTTT

abundance: once
len: 16
j_gene: TRBJ1-4
v_gene: TRBV30
d_gene: TRBD1
CDR3aa: CAWSQDRKPTNEKLFF
CDR3nt: TGTGCCTGGAGTCAGGACAGGAAGCCAACTAATGAAAAACTGTTTTTT

abundance: -
len: 16
j_gene: TRBJ2-6
v_gene: TRBV5-1
d_gene: -
CDR3aa: CASSFRSDAGANVLTF
CDR3nt: TGCGCCAGCAGCTTTAGGAGTGACGCTGGGGCCAACGTCCTGACTTTC

abundance: once
len: 14
j_gene: TRBJ2-5
v_gene: TRBV5-1
d_gene: -
CDR3aa: CAASRDSGRETQYF
CDR3nt: TGCGCCGCTTCCAGGGACTCGGGGAGGGAGACCCAGTACTTC

abundance: -
len: 14
j_gene: TRBJ2-1
v_gene: TRBV9
d_gene: -
CDR3aa: CASSEKGTYNEQFF
CDR3nt: TGTGCCAGCAGCGAAAAGGGTACCTACAATGAGCAGTTCTTC

abundance: -
len: 13
j_gene: TRBJ1-1
v_gene: TRBV6-5
d_gene: -
CDR3aa: CASRETVNTEAFF
CDR3nt: TGTGCCAGCAGAGAGACAGTGAACACTGAAGCTTTCTTT

abundance: -
len: 15
j_gene: TRBJ1-4
v_gene: TRBV5-1
d_gene: -
CDR3aa: CASSPTGSTNEKLFF
CDR3nt: TGCGCCAGCAGCCCTACAGGGTCAACTAATGAAAAACTGTTTTTT

abundance: few
len: 15
j_gene: TRBJ1-4
v_gene: TRBV6-5
d_gene: -
CDR3aa: CASSPSYATNEKLFF
CDR3nt: TGTGCCAGCAGTCCCTCGTATGCAACTAATGAAAAACTGTTTTTT

abundance: -
len: 14
j_gene: TRBJ2-5
v_gene: TRBV27
d_gene: TRBD1
CDR3aa: CASKVIRQGETQYF
CDR3nt: TGTGCCAGCAAGGTGATCCGACAGGGAGAGACCCAGTACTTC

abundance: -
len: 14
j_gene: TRBJ1-5
v_gene: TRBV15
d_gene: -
CDR3aa: CATSRDRGNQPQHF
CDR3nt: TGTGCCACCAGCAGAGACAGGGGAAATCAGCCCCAGCATTTT

abundance: -
len: 15
j_gene: TRBJ1-6
v_gene: TRBV18
d_gene: TRBD1
CDR3aa: CASSHRGKEDSPLHF
CDR3nt: TGTGCCAGCTCGCACAGGGGTAAGGAAGATTCACCCCTCCACTTT